A single T cell receptor beta chain is shown here with its context. These data come from a study of immune evolution from preneoplasia to lung adenocarcinoma. Generated by immunoSEQ multiplex PCR, the TCRdb table keeps only in-frame clones and is missing some. The repertoire includes around 10,000 clones, almost 90% of them detected once, and around 2.5% sits in the top ten. The trim removed 3 bases at V and 4 bases at J, leaving 5 bases unmatched. Germline lookup yields CDR1 MDHEN and CDR2 SYDVKM. The length of the CDR3 is 14 residues. The rearrangement joins TRBV28 to TRBJ1-1; 7 bases match TRBD1. This sequence was found in a person between 65 and 79 years old with invasive lung adenocarcinoma. Sequenced material: FFPE invasive lung adenocarcinoma tissue. The CDR3 DNA is TGTGCCAGCAGTTTGAACCAGGGGGGCACTGAAGCTTTCTTT. Translating gives CASSLNQGGTEAFF.